Listed here is a single T cell receptor (beta chain). The antigen remains unidentified. Axillary draining lymph nodes of breast cancer patients supplied the node samples. The entry originates in a study of breast tumors, draining lymph nodes, adjacent tissues. Study-wide results and limits: Tumor repertoires ranked between lymph nodes and nontumor tissue in diversity, with V and J gene preferences. Tumor T cell lymph node origin was a supported hypothesis, not proven.

The CDR3 sequence is 14 residues long. Germline V gene sequence: CDR1 SGHRS, CDR2 YFSETQ. The ends were cut back, 4 bases at V and 5 bases at J, with 13 bases in the middle. From the multiplex PCR reads, TCRdb called clonotypes with MiXCR, one entry per CDR3 protein. The sample gives under 150,000 distinct CDR3 sequences, about 20% of which show up once; roughly 4% is in the top ten. Sequences were obtained from axillary lymph node tissue. This TCR derives from a female donor with breast cancer. Some clones in this sample may be carry-over from other donors' samples. The rearrangement joins TRBV5-1 to TRBJ2-4, with D tentatively TRBD1 or TRBD2 (5 bases each). CDR3 sequence reads: CASSRSRDQNIQYF. DNA of the CDR3: TGCGCCAGCAGCCGGTCGAGGGACCAAAACATTCAGTACTTC.